This TCR beta chain is drawn from a study of somatic mutations in cytotoxic T cells in rheumatoid arthritis. There are 14 residues in the CDR3. With V trimmed by 3 bases and J by 4 bases, 3 bases remained unmatched. In germline, CDR1 is SGHTA, CDR2 FQGNSA. On this clone: The antigen is undetermined.

Whole-study findings and limits: CD8+ clonality rose with age in rheumatoid arthritis patients, not healthy controls. In about an eighth of the 65 patients, the largest CD8+ clone exceeded 20% of CD8+ cells.

TCRdb keeps only in-frame clones here, not all; method: immunoSEQ multiplex PCR. This sample carries 16,000 or so clones, around three quarters of them seen once, and the ten largest clones take 4.5% to 6%. The TCR comes from an adult with rheumatoid arthritis. The chain employs TRBV7-2 and TRBJ2-7, with 10 bases that match TRBD2. Sequenced sample: CD8+ T cells sorted from blood. Written as DNA, the CDR3 is TGTGCCAGCAGCTTTGCTAGCGGGGGTTACGAGCAGTACTTC. It translates to CASSFASGGYEQYF.